Listed here are 24 T cell receptor beta chains from one sample, sequenced in a study of blood T cell repertoires in COVID-19. Some clones are missing from TCRdb's copy, which holds only in-frame ones; the method was immunoSEQ multiplex PCR. The table lists roughly 250,000 clones, about nine tenths of them singletons. The sample consisted of PBMCs or T cells enriched from blood (not recorded which). These receptor sequences come from a human donor in a cohort exposed to, infected with or recovered from COVID-19 (not recorded which). The donor label of this sample is uncertain.

The CDR3 nucleotides are TGTGCCAGCCTAGACGGGGACAGTTATGGCTACACCTTC. Protein product: CASLDGDSYGYTF. This chain joins TRBV6-5 and TRBJ1-2; 7 positions agree with TRBD1. Germline lookup yields CDR1 MNHEY and CDR2 SVGAGI. After removal of 8 bases from V and 5 bases from J, the junction contained 8 bases not matched to a gene. The CDR3 totals 13 residues.

J is TRBJ1-1 and V is TRBV6-2 or TRBV6-3; D not resolved. The CDR3 totals 12 residues. Germline CDR1 is MNHEY and CDR2 is SVGEGT. Deletions cut 2 bases from V and 7 bases from J, with 8 bases between. Here the CDR3 DNA reads TGTGCCAGCAGTTACGGAGCCGTTGAAGCTTTCTTT. Translating it yields CASSYGAVEAFF.

The chain recombines TRBV27 with TRBJ1-1; D is ambiguous. The length of the CDR3 is 13 residues. Per the germline V gene, CDR1 is MNHEY and CDR2 is SMNVEV (reference sequence). Trimming removed 7 bases at V and 3 bases at J, with 12 bases between. The CDR3 coding sequence is TGTGCCAGCACCACCGGGAGACACACTGAAGCTTTCTTT. Its translation: CASTTGRHTEAFF.

The rearrangement links TRBV4-1 to TRBJ2-1; the match to TRBD1 covers 7 bases. Germline V gives CDR1 MGHRA, CDR2 YSYEKL. The CDR3 contains 14 residues. J gave up 3 bases and V 1 base, and 0 bases lay outside the gene matches. CDR3 protein: CASSQAGGYNEQFF. The CDR3 region has the DNA TGCGCCAGCAGCCAAGCAGGGGGCTACAATGAGCAGTTCTTC.

This chain joins TRBV9 and TRBJ2-2; weak D call: TRBD2 (6 bases). This CDR3 region has 18 residues. Germline-derived CDR1 and CDR2 are SGDLS and YYNGEE. The V gene lost 0 bases and the J gene lost 0 bases, with 15 bases spanning the gap. The CDR3 coding sequence is TGTGCCAGCAGCGTAGAATGGGGGAGGACGGCGAACACCGGGGAGCTGTTTTTT. This sequence encodes CASSVEWGRTANTGELFF.

The chain carries TRBV6-5 and TRBJ2-3, with a possible D match to TRBD2 (6 bases). Looked up from germline, CDR1 is MNHEY and CDR2 is SVGAGI. The CDR3 is 14 amino acids. Trimming took 4 bases from V and 1 from J, leaving 9 bases between them. The CDR3 DNA reads as TGTGCCAGCAGTTCCTGGGGGGGCACAGATACGCAGTATTTT. It codes for CASSSWGGTDTQYF.

The chain carries TRBV5-5 and TRBJ2-7, with D unresolved. V lost 1 base, J lost 3 bases, and 5 bases lay in between. This CDR3 spans 12 amino acids. CDR1 SGHKS and CDR2 YYEKEE come from the germline V gene (reference sequence). The CDR3 DNA is TGTGCCAGCAGCTTGCCAGGCTACGAGCAGTACTTC. Its protein is CASSLPGYEQYF.

The gene calls are TRBV19 and TRBJ2-3, with 14 positions matching TRBD2. This CDR3 contains 16 residues. CDR1 and CDR2 (germline): LNHDA, SQIVND (reference sequence). V lost 5 bases to trimming and J lost 4 bases; unmatched junction nucleotides: 5. CDR3 in amino acids: CASSLRLAGGSDTQYF. DNA of the CDR3: TGTGCCAGTAGTCTTCGACTAGCGGGGGGGTCAGATACGCAGTATTTT.

The rearrangement joins TRBV24-1 to TRBJ1-2; D not certain. V lost 6 bases, J lost 2 bases, and 6 bases lay in between. The CDR3 covers 12 residues. Germline V CDR1 and CDR2: KGHDR, SFDVKD. The CDR3 sequence: CATSTGNYGYTF. In nucleotides, the CDR3 is TGTGCCACCAGTACGGGAAACTATGGCTACACCTTC.

V usage is TRBV18 and J usage is TRBJ1-3; a weak D match, TRBD1 (6 bases). The CDR3 loop spans 16 amino acids. Trimming pared 3 bases from V and 4 bases from J, leaving 16 bases between. CDR1 KGHSH and CDR2 LQKENI come from the germline V gene. CDR3 DNA: TGTGCCAGCTCACCGAAGTCCCCAGGGGTCGGAAACACCATATATTTT. It encodes CASSPKSPGVGNTIYF.

V and J are TRBV24-1 and TRBJ1-5, with 11 positions matching TRBD1. The CDR3 contains 16 residues. V trimming: 3 bases; J trimming: 4 bases; junction bases outside the gene matches: 4. Germline CDR1 reads KGHDR; CDR2 reads SFDVKD. CDR3 coding DNA: TGTGCCACCAGTGATGCCGGGACAGGGGGGAATCAGCCCCAGCATTTT. It encodes CATSDAGTGGNQPQHF.

The chain uses TRBV9 and TRBJ1-1, with D possibly TRBD1 on 5 matching bases. The CDR3 sequence is 14 residues long. Germline assignment: CDR1 SGDLS and CDR2 YYNGEE. The V gene lost 2 bases and the J gene lost 2 bases, with 10 bases spanning the gap. The CDR3 coding sequence is TGTGCCAGCAGCGTGGACATCGAAAACACTGAAGCTTTCTTT. Residues: CASSVDIENTEAFF.

The chain links TRBV10-1 to TRBJ2-5, with 10 bases identical to TRBD2. V shed 2 bases, J shed 5 bases, and the junction held 5 bases outside the gene matches. Germline V lookup: CDR1 WNHNN, CDR2 SYGVQD (reference sequence). The CDR3 totals 15 residues. The chain's CDR3 is CASSEASGGRETQYF. DNA of the CDR3: TGCGCCAGCAGTGAGGCTAGCGGGGGTCGGGAGACCCAGTACTTC.

The chain joins TRBV24-1 to TRBJ2-1, with D unresolved. The CDR3 extends over 12 amino acids. V lost 9 bases and J lost 5, with 10 bases in between. Germline values: CDR1 KGHDR, CDR2 SFDVKD. The CDR3 protein is CATGLPNNEQFF. In DNA, the CDR3 is TGTGCCACCGGGCTTCCCAACAATGAGCAGTTCTTC.

Note on this clone: This sample includes further DNA sequences coding for the same CDR3. V gene TRBV7-2 combines with J gene TRBJ1-5, with no clear D. CDR1 is SGHTA and CDR2 is FQGNSA in the germline V gene. The CDR3 runs 13 residues. The ends were cut back, 5 bases at V and 4 bases at J, with 9 bases in the middle. The CDR3: CASSLRGNQPQHF. In nucleotides, the CDR3 is TGTGCCAGCAGCCTAAGAGGTAATCAGCCCCAGCATTTT.

The chain recombines TRBV6-5 with TRBJ1-1, with D possibly TRBD1 on 5 matching bases. This CDR3 comprises 11 residues. V was clipped by 4 bases and J by 7 bases, with 7 bases between them. Germline CDR1 MNHEY, CDR2 SVGAGI. DNA of the CDR3: TGTGCCAGCAGTTCCCAGGGTGAAGCTTTCTTT. Encoded protein: CASSSQGEAFF.

This chain uses TRBV7-9 with TRBJ1-1; 7 bases map to TRBD1. The junction had 7 bases not matched to a gene; V was cut back by 5 bases and J by 4 bases. CDR3 length: 14 amino acids. CDR1 is SEHNR and CDR2 is FQNEAQ in the germline V gene (reference sequence). The CDR3 coding sequence is TGTGCCAGCAGCCCTACAGGGGTCGGCACTGAAGCTTTCTTT. This sequence encodes CASSPTGVGTEAFF.

This chain joins TRBV29-1 and TRBJ2-1; the D is unclear. In germline, CDR1 is SQVTM, CDR2 ANQGSEA. The CDR3 sequence is 13 residues long. Trimming took off 5 bases at V and 0 bases at J, with 8 bases between the two ends. The CDR3 DNA reads TGCAGCGTTTCGGTTGTCTCCTACAATGAGCAGTTCTTC. Translation: CSVSVVSYNEQFF.

This chain uses TRBV6-1 with TRBJ1-5; 10 nucleotides align to TRBD1. V dropped 3 bases and J dropped 0; count of bases not matched to a gene: 5. The CDR3 is made up of 17 amino acids. CDR1 and CDR2 (germline): MNHNS, SASEGT. CDR3 nucleotide sequence: TGTGCCAGCAGTGAGGACAGGGGGGCTTATAGCAATCAGCCCCAGCATTTT. This translates into CASSEDRGAYSNQPQHF.

This chain links TRBV5-1 with TRBJ2-1; TRBD2 agrees at 15 bases. V was pared by 2 bases and J by 5 bases, with 8 bases of the junction left unmatched. The CDR3 is 18 amino acids. Germline V CDR1 and CDR2: SGHRS, YFSETQ. In DNA, the CDR3 is TGCGCCAGCAGCTTCGGACTAGCGGGGGGGCCAAGAAACAATGAGCAGTTCTTC. Its protein is CASSFGLAGGPRNNEQFF.

This clone was found once. V is TRBV5-1 and J is TRBJ1-1; 9 bases map to TRBD1. V shed 1 base and J 8 bases; nucleotides not matched to a gene: 9. Per the germline V gene, CDR1 is SGHRS and CDR2 is YFSETQ. The CDR3 is 15 amino acids. CDR3 DNA: TGCGCCAGCAGCTTGTACCGGGACAGGGCCCTCGAAGCTTTCTTT. It is translated as CASSLYRDRALEAFF.

Note on this clone: The sample holds other DNA sequences that translate to the same CDR3. V is TRBV12-3 or TRBV12-4 and J is TRBJ2-2, with TRBD1 matching 7 bases. The J segment lost 6 bases and the V segment lost 5 bases, leaving 3 bases of the junction unmatched. There are 13 residues in the CDR3. The CDR3 nucleotides read TGTGCCAGCAGTCGAGGGGGCGCCGGGGAGCTGTTTTTT. Protein product: CASSRGGAGELFF.

The rearrangement joins TRBV4-3 to TRBJ2-3, with D tentatively TRBD2 (7 bases). The CDR3 spans 16 residues. Trimming took 0 bases from V and 5 from J, leaving 15 bases between them. Germline assignment: CDR1 LGHNA and CDR2 YSLEER. CDR3 in amino acids: CASSQDRRGAEDTQYF. As DNA, the CDR3 is TGCGCCAGCAGCCAAGATCGTCGGGGGGCCGAAGATACGCAGTATTTT.

The chain employs TRBV19 and TRBJ1-3; D remains unclear. The V gene lost 5 bases and the J gene lost 0 bases, with 11 bases spanning the gap. The CDR3 totals 15 residues. The germline gives CDR1 LNHDA, CDR2 SQIVND (reference sequence). The CDR3 sequence: CASSFRHFSGNTIYF. CDR3 in DNA: TGTGCCAGTAGTTTCCGTCACTTCTCTGGAAACACCATATATTTT.